This TCR beta chain was retrieved from a study of PD-1 blockade in classical Hodgkin lymphoma. Sequenced by immunoSEQ multiplex PCR; TCRdb stores in-frame clones only, minus some. Here the sample spans around 100,000 clones, about nine tenths being singletons. As for time point: cycle 4 day 1 (C4D1), after more than five weeks of nivolumab. Every patient had relapsed following autologous stem cell transplantation, and cohorts differed in brentuximab vedotin exposure. The CDR3 extends over 15 amino acids. Germline lookup yields CDR1 LGHNT and CDR2 FRNRAP. Trimming pared 0 bases from V and 11 bases from J, leaving 17 bases between.

This sequence joins TRBV12-5 and TRBJ1-5; maybe TRBD1 (6 bases). This sample comprised peripheral blood mononuclear cells (PBMCs), obtained before the fourth cycle of nivolumab. This receptor was identified in a human donor with classical Hodgkin lymphoma. The CDR3 DNA is TGTGCTAGTGGTTTGGTGCGAGGGGGAAGGACTACCCAGCATTTT. It specifies CASGLVRGGRTTQHF.